A single sample gave rise to the 8 T cell receptor beta chains below, sequenced in a study of cytomegalovirus exposure and HLA in healthy donors. This PCR relied on a set of 60 Vbeta primers and 13 Jbeta primers. Method: immunoSEQ multiplex PCR; TCRdb's copy keeps in-frame clones and lacks some. The sample contains tens of thousands of clones, around 71% of which appear only once. Specimen: PBMCs. These receptors all stem from a man aged 25-45 years in good health and CMV-seronegative.

The CDR3 reads CSVEGSGQGIYEQYF. Written as DNA, the CDR3 is TGCAGCGTTGAAGGGTCCGGACAGGGGATCTACGAGCAGTACTTC. The genes are TRBV29-1 and TRBJ2-7; 9 positions match TRBD1. From germline, CDR1 is SQVTM and CDR2 ANQGSEA. The trim removed 1 base at V and 3 bases at J, leaving 7 bases unmatched. The CDR3 sequence is 15 residues long.

The CDR3 coding sequence is TGCGCCAGCAGCCAAGAACGGGAGGGGGGCTACGAGCAGTACTTC. The encoded protein is CASSQEREGGYEQYF. The chain recombines TRBV4-1 with TRBJ2-7; TRBD2 matches at 8 bases. From germline, CDR1 is MGHRA and CDR2 YSYEKL. After removal of 0 bases from V and 3 bases from J, the junction contained 4 bases not matched to a gene. This CDR3 spans 15 amino acids.

This chain connects TRBV7-3 to TRBJ2-3; 8 bases are a match to TRBD2. The CDR3 sequence is 16 residues long. V lost 2 bases to trimming and J lost 4 bases; unmatched junction nucleotides: 8. The germline gives CDR1 SGHTA, CDR2 FQGTGA. The CDR3 protein is CASSLLGSGNADTQYF. The CDR3 region has the DNA TGTGCCAGCAGCTTATTGGGTAGCGGGAACGCAGATACGCAGTATTTT.

This clone came up a few times. This chain uses TRBV5-8 with TRBJ2-7; 7 bases are shared with TRBD2. The CDR3 spans 17 residues. Germline-derived CDR1 and CDR2 are SGHTS and YDEGEE. With V trimmed by 2 bases and J by 0 bases, 11 bases remained unmatched. In DNA form, the CDR3 reads TGTGCCAGCAGCTTACCCGGGAGGCCAACCAGCTCCTACGAGCAGTACTTC. Residues: CASSLPGRPTSSYEQYF. Full variable domain (outside the CDR3, taken from reference TRBV5-8 and TRBJ2-7): EAGVTQSPTHLIKTRGQQATLRCSPISGHTSVYWYQQALGLGLQFLLWYDEGEERNRGNFPPRFSGRQFPNYSSELNVNALELEDSALYLCASSLPGRPTSSYEQYFGPGTRLTVT.

This clone was observed a few times. This sequence joins TRBV25-1 and TRBJ2-5, with D possibly being TRBD1 (6 bases). Germline values: CDR1 MGHDK, CDR2 SYGVNS. The CDR3 covers 12 residues. Trimming took off 6 bases at V and 5 bases at J, with 10 bases between the two ends. This CDR3 reads CASRWGQETQYF. CDR3 nucleotides: TGTGCCAGCAGGTGGGGGCAGGAGACCCAGTACTTC.

This clone has more than one count but fewer than ten. The rearrangement links TRBV5-1 to TRBJ1-1; no clear D. Per the germline V gene, CDR1 is SGHRS and CDR2 is YFSETQ. This CDR3 comprises 13 residues. Trimming cost V 0 bases and J 6 bases, with 9 bases left between them. CDR3 in amino acids: CASSLEQSAEAFF. CDR3 nucleotides: TGCGCCAGCAGCTTGGAGCAATCCGCTGAAGCTTTCTTT.

This clone has just one count. This rearrangement joins TRBV6-7 to TRBJ1-1; tentatively, D is TRBD1 (6 bases). TRBV6-7 carries the ORF label, with uncertain function. V gave up 6 bases and J gave up 2 bases, with 25 bases separating them. The CDR3 has 18 amino acids. Written as DNA, the CDR3 is TGTGCCAGCAGGAACAGGGTCCAGTCCGCTGAGGTAAACACTGAAGCTTTCTTT. This sequence encodes CASRNRVQSAEVNTEAFF.

V usage is TRBV7-2 and J usage is TRBJ1-1; TRBD1 matches 8 bases. Germline-derived CDR1 and CDR2 are SGHTA and FQGNSA. The junction had 5 bases not matched to a gene; V was cut back by 4 bases and J by 1 base. This CDR3 is 15 amino acids long. The CDR3 is CASSWTGSGNTEAFF. CDR3 coding DNA: TGTGCCAGCAGCTGGACAGGGAGCGGGAACACTGAAGCTTTCTTT.